This is a list of T cell receptor beta chains from one sample in a study of blood T cells in healthy people across ages. TCRdb passed the 5' RACE reads through MiXCR, listing each CDR3 protein once. Counted here are 1.6 million or so distinct CDR3 sequences, 34% occurring once; the ten biggest clones make up 10% to 12%. Sequencing was carried out using blood. The receptors stem from a young woman in good health. CDR3s include the opening cysteine and the closing phenylalanine or tryptophan.

v_call: TRBV27; cdr3_aa: CATDSFPSSYNEQFF
v_call: TRBV12-3/TRBV12-4; cdr3_aa: CASSFFLSSPDYGYTF
v_call: TRBV11-2; cdr3_aa: CASSLGGLAVHTDTQYF
v_call: TRBV20-1; cdr3_aa: CRARPDKTEAFF
v_call: TRBV6-1; cdr3_aa: CASSARQGDNYGYTF
v_call: TRBV7-2; cdr3_aa: CASSLTKREFTDTQYF
v_call: TRBV12-3/TRBV12-4; cdr3_aa: CASSPRDRPLYGYTF
v_call: TRBV5-5; cdr3_aa: CASSLYSNQPQHF
v_call: TRBV20-1; cdr3_aa: CSARGAGSSYNEQFF
v_call: TRBV28; cdr3_aa: CASSSRLVGGTQYF
v_call: TRBV6-2/TRBV6-3; cdr3_aa: CASSYVISDQPQHF
v_call: TRBV7-2; cdr3_aa: CASSLGAGGALEQFF
v_call: TRBV20-1; cdr3_aa: CSASPRGGETQYF
v_call: TRBV14; cdr3_aa: CASSHPPSGNAEQCF
v_call: TRBV7-2; cdr3_aa: CASSWRGGRGNQPQHF
v_call: TRBV3-1; cdr3_aa: CASSQDRLALYEQYF
v_call: TRBV5-5; cdr3_aa: CASSLGSEGIREKLFF
v_call: TRBV29-1; cdr3_aa: CSVEDPVKTPETQYF
v_call: TRBV20-1; cdr3_aa: CSARRGPTNEKLFF
v_call: TRBV5-1; cdr3_aa: CASSTGGAGGLNEQFF
v_call: TRBV7-3; cdr3_aa: CASSTGGLNEQFF
v_call: TRBV7-3; cdr3_aa: CASSSRKLADYNEQFF
v_call: TRBV3-1; cdr3_aa: CASSQGSVEGQYF
v_call: TRBV7-3; cdr3_aa: CASSPGTRIDEQFF
v_call: TRBV27; cdr3_aa: CASGQAVSYEQYF
v_call: TRBV27; cdr3_aa: CASSPRDYTYEQYF
v_call: TRBV6-6; cdr3_aa: CASTPGFAGEGELFF
v_call: TRBV20-1; cdr3_aa: CSARPPDRRRSEQYF
v_call: TRBV25-1; cdr3_aa: CASSENWPTQYF
v_call: TRBV7-2; cdr3_aa: CASSLANRDNGYTF
v_call: TRBV12-3/TRBV12-4; cdr3_aa: CASSFTPGGPNQPQHF
v_call: TRBV7-2; cdr3_aa: CASNRSTHHYNEQFF
v_call: TRBV9; cdr3_aa: CASSVGPSGRYNEQFF
v_call: TRBV9; cdr3_aa: CASSRGRTINYGYTF
v_call: TRBV4-2; cdr3_aa: CASSQGPFNTGELFF
v_call: TRBV29-1; cdr3_aa: CSGRQTPGFGELFF
v_call: TRBV9; cdr3_aa: CASSEGRSSPQETQYF
v_call: TRBV21-1; cdr3_aa: CASSKKTTGYEQYF
v_call: TRBV20-1; cdr3_aa: CSAAQGIAYEQYF
v_call: TRBV10-2; cdr3_aa: CASSAVNVLRGGTQETQYF
v_call: TRBV12-3/TRBV12-4; cdr3_aa: CAAGNYHGYTF
v_call: TRBV21-1; cdr3_aa: CASSKSEGSYEQYF
v_call: TRBV25-1; cdr3_aa: CASSPYGTGAYGYTF
v_call: TRBV20-1; cdr3_aa: CSASHRLVAGGTPGANVLTF
v_call: TRBV20-1; cdr3_aa: CSARDNLEDRQYF
v_call: TRBV4-1; cdr3_aa: CASSQGRGDHEQYF
v_call: TRBV29-1; cdr3_aa: CSVEDTVKPGLGRIEQFF
v_call: TRBV15; cdr3_aa: CATSRDLGQGGEQFF
v_call: TRBV10-3; cdr3_aa: CAIGQGRETRYF
v_call: TRBV11-2; cdr3_aa: CASSYNSNYGYTF